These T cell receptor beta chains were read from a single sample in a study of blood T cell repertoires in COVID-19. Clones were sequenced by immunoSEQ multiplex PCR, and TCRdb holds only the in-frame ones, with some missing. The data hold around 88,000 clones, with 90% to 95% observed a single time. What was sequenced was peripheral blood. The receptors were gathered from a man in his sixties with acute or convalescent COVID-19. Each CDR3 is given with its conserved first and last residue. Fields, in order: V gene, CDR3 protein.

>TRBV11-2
CASSLDHSEQGNDTQYF
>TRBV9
CASSVGLAGRFSEQYF
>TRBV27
CASRPTGDTEAFF
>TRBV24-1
CATSRTSGSTDTQYF
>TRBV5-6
CASSLIGGGQPQHF
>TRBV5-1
CASSSSGALAGELFF
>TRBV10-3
CAISERQGHQPQHF
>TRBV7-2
CASSLGGGRSYEQYF
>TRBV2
CASRPDRGNGYTF
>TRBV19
CASSTPPGRAGYEQYF
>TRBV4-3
CASSQDRGYNSPLHF
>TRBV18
CASSPLAGADTGELFF
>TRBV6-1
CASSERREQYF
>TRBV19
CASKGGQFWQKLFF
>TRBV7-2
CASSLAGDSTDTQYF
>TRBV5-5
CASSLGGQVTYEQYF
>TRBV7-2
CASSRGSSGGEQYF
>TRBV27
CASRTGASYNYGYTF
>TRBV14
CASSQTSGNSPDQFF